This TCR beta chain was profiled in a study of Ad26.COV2.S vaccination and SARS-CoV-2 variants. Study-level information: In the COV1001 trial, the donor was in the Ad26.COV2.S arm. Dosing was one shot or two shots 56 days apart.

Only in-frame clones appear in the TCRdb table, and some are missing; sequencing was by immunoSEQ multiplex PCR. The sample holds under 250,000 clones, roughly 87% seen once. V shed 5 bases and J shed 8 bases, with 15 bases lying between them. The CDR3 contains 12 residues. From germline, CDR1 is SQVTM and CDR2 ANQGSEA. Treatment given: around 19 received Ad26.COV2.S at low or high dose, single or two shots; a few received placebo; per-sample allocation not given. All samples were drawn on day 63, counting from the first vaccine or placebo injection. In Boston, the donor was an adult between 18-55 years of age.

The specimen comprised peripheral blood, sampled in a trial of Ad26.COV2.S vaccine versus placebo. This clonotype was sampled from a person between 18 and 65 years old who received the Ad26.COV2.S COVID-19 vaccine or a placebo. The chain links TRBV29-1 to TRBJ1-2; D gene ambiguous. The CDR3 DNA reads TGCAGCGTTAGACCTCCTTTTAGCGGCTACACCTTC. Residues: CSVRPPFSGYTF.